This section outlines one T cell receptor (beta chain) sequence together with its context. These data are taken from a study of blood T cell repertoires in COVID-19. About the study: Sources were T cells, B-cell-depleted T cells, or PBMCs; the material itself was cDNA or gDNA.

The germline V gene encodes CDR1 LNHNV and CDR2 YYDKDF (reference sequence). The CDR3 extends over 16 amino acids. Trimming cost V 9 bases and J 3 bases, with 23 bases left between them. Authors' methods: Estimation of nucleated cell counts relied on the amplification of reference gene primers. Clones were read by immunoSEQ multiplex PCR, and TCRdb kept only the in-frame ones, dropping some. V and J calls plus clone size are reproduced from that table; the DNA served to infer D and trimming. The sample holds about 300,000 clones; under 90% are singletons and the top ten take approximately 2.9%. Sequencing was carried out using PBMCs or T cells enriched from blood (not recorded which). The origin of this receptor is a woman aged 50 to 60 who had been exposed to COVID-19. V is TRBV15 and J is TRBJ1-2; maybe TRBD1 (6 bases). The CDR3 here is CATRAGKGEQYYGYTF. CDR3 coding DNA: TGTGCCACACGGGCCGGTAAGGGGGAGCAGTACTATGGCTACACCTTC.